The 32 T cell receptor beta chains below were found in one sample sequenced in a study of shared clonotypes between healthy human individuals. Data came from immunoSEQ multiplex PCR; TCRdb stores just in-frame clones and leaves some out. Here the sample spans around 530,000 clones, around three quarters being singletons. The sequencing sample was made of PBMCs. These receptors were collected from a woman in her forties in good health. Some clones in this sample may be carry-over from other donors' samples.

This clone has a single count. This chain connects TRBV7-9 to TRBJ2-7; D is perhaps TRBD2 (6 bases). V dropped 4 bases and J dropped 4 bases, with 8 bases sitting between them. The CDR3 extends over 12 amino acids. Per the germline V gene, CDR1 is SEHNR and CDR2 is FQNEAQ (reference sequence). The CDR3, as DNA: TGTGCCAGCAGCTCGGGACTTTACGAGCAGTACTTC. It is translated as CASSSGLYEQYF.

This clone has a single count. The V and J genes are TRBV2 and TRBJ2-5; D is perhaps TRBD2 (6 bases). The germline V gene has CDR1 SNHLY and CDR2 FYNNEI. The CDR3 covers 14 residues. Trimming stripped 7 bases from V and 2 bases from J, with 14 bases between. The CDR3: CASTRGVGQETQYF. CDR3 coding DNA: TGTGCCAGCACTCGCGGGGTGGGGCAAGAGACCCAGTACTTC.

The genes are TRBV7-9 and TRBJ2-7, with 7 bases lining up with TRBD2. The CDR3 contains 14 residues. V lost 1 base and J lost 4; bases outside the gene matches: 4. Germline V gene data show CDR1 as SEHNR and CDR2 as FQNEAQ (reference sequence). The CDR3 DNA reads as TGTGCCAGCAGCTTAGACAGCGGGACGTACGAGCAGTACTTC. It encodes CASSLDSGTYEQYF.

The chain recombines TRBV11-2 with TRBJ2-7; maybe TRBD2 (5 bases). Germline lookup yields CDR1 SGHAT and CDR2 FQNNGV. The V and J ends lost 1 base and 0 bases respectively, with 13 bases between them. The CDR3 extends over 16 amino acids. The CDR3 spells CASSLGPPGNSYEQYF. CDR3 coding DNA: TGTGCCAGCAGCTTAGGGCCCCCGGGGAACTCCTACGAGCAGTACTTC.

V is TRBV30 and J is TRBJ1-4; D gene uncertain. The CDR3 sequence is 16 residues long. Per germline, CDR1 GTSNPN and CDR2 SVGIG (reference sequence). Trimming left V 5 bases short and J 0 bases short, with 16 bases between. For the CDR3, the DNA is TGTGCCTGGGGACCGGCCCTCATTTCAACTAATGAAAAACTGTTTTTT. Protein sequence: CAWGPALISTNEKLFF.

This chain connects TRBV10-3 to TRBJ2-3; 8 nucleotides agree with TRBD2. The J segment lost 2 bases and the V segment lost 10 bases, leaving 14 bases of the junction unmatched. The CDR3 sequence is 16 residues long. Germline CDR1 reads ENHRY; CDR2 reads SYGVKD. The DNA of the CDR3 is TGTGCCACCCACCCACGGGGAGCGGGAGACACAGATACGCAGTATTTT. Its translation: CATHPRGAGDTDTQYF.

The J gene is TRBJ1-2, the V gene TRBV5-6; 8 bases fit TRBD1. Losses at the gene ends were 3 bases for V and 4 bases for J; bases not matched to a gene: 14. Germline loops: CDR1 SGHDT, CDR2 YYEEEE. This CDR3 comprises 17 residues. The CDR3 loop reads CASSSMGDRRKPYGYTF. For the CDR3, the DNA is TGTGCCAGCAGCTCAATGGGGGACAGGAGAAAACCCTATGGCTACACCTTC.

The DNA for the CDR3 is TGTGCCAGCGCCCCTACTAGTTTCGTGGAGACCCAGTACTTC. It yields the protein CASAPTSFVETQYF. The rearrangement joins TRBV6-5 to TRBJ2-5; tentative D call: TRBD2 (5 bases). V dropped 8 bases and J dropped 5 bases, with 18 bases sitting between them. CDR3 length: 14 amino acids. Germline values: CDR1 MNHEY, CDR2 SVGAGI.

The chain uses TRBV7-2 and TRBJ1-2; D is undetermined. The ends were cut back, 2 bases at V and 8 bases at J, with 12 bases in the middle. The CDR3 contains 13 residues. Germline CDR1 and CDR2: SGHTA and FQGNSA. CDR3 sequence: CASSLPESGGYTF. CDR3 DNA sequence: TGTGCCAGCAGCTTACCTGAATCGGGGGGCTACACCTTC.

The chain carries TRBV5-4 and TRBJ2-5; D call uncertain. Trimming cost V 0 bases and J 1 base, with 1 base left between them. CDR1 is SGHNT, CDR2 YYREEE, per germline (reference sequence). CDR3 length equals 12 residues. The CDR3 DNA follows: TGTGCCAGCAGCTTGGCCCAAGAGACCCAGTACTTC. This sequence encodes CASSLAQETQYF.

This clone was detected only once. The chain carries TRBV7-2 and TRBJ1-2; D uncertain. CDR3 length equals 13 residues. Trimming shortened V by 2 bases and J by 1 base, and 5 bases separated the two germline ends. Germline V gene data show CDR1 as SGHTA and CDR2 as FQGNSA. The CDR3 sequence: CASSLNSNYGYTF. CDR3 coding DNA: TGTGCCAGCAGCTTAAACAGTAACTATGGCTACACCTTC.

The chain recombines TRBV2 with TRBJ2-5; no clear D gene. The CDR3 loop spans 14 amino acids. CDR1 is SNHLY, CDR2 FYNNEI, per germline. With 7 bases removed from V and 3 bases from J, the gap between germline ends came to 15 bases. DNA for the CDR3: TGTGCCAGCACGCAGGAGTGGGCCGAAGAGACCCAGTACTTC. Translated, it gives CASTQEWAEETQYF.

The rearrangement joins TRBV10-3 to TRBJ1-1, with 11 bases fitting TRBD1. Germline V lookup: CDR1 ENHRY, CDR2 SYGVKD. This CDR3 comprises 15 residues. After removal of 6 bases from V and 4 bases from J, the junction contained 7 bases not matched to a gene. This chain's CDR3 is CAIRGPGQGGTEAFF. The CDR3 DNA follows: TGTGCCATCAGGGGACCGGGACAGGGGGGCACTGAAGCTTTCTTT.

Concerning this clone itself: One end of the junction fails to match germline, which may point to a read error. V gene TRBV7-7 combines with J gene TRBJ2-7; 7 bases fit TRBD1. The CDR3 extends over 13 amino acids. Looked up from germline, CDR1 is SSHAT and CDR2 is FNYEAQ (reference sequence). This CDR3 reads CASSSQGNGEQYF. The CDR3 DNA reads TGTGCTAGCAGCTCACAGGGGAATGGGGAGCAGTACTTC.

This rearrangement joins TRBV19 to TRBJ2-4; 9 nucleotides align to TRBD1. This CDR3 has 15 residues. The germline gives CDR1 LNHDA, CDR2 SQIVND (reference sequence). V dropped 6 bases and J dropped 7; count of bases not matched to a gene: 10. CDR3 in amino acids: CASSQGTGPENIQYF. The DNA of the CDR3 is TGTGCCAGTAGCCAGGGGACAGGGCCGGAGAACATTCAGTACTTC.

The chain joins TRBV5-4 to TRBJ1-2; D perhaps matches TRBD1 (6 bases). Germline CDR1 and CDR2: SGHNT and YYREEE (reference sequence). The CDR3 is 14 amino acids. The V gene lost 6 bases and the J gene lost 6 bases, with 18 bases spanning the gap. CDR3 sequence: CASTLSQGIDGYTF. CDR3 DNA sequence: TGTGCCAGCACCCTCTCACAGGGTATTGATGGCTACACCTTC.

The chain is built from TRBV4-1 and TRBJ1-5; D unresolved. The V gene's germline CDR1 is MGHRA and CDR2 YSYEKL. Trimming removed 2 bases at V and 1 base at J, with 3 bases between. The CDR3 is 13 residues long. The CDR3 bases are TGCGCCAGCAGCCAAATAAGCAATCAGCCCCAGCATTTT. This gives the protein CASSQISNQPQHF.

This chain uses TRBV10-1 with TRBJ2-2; TRBD1 agrees at 7 bases. The CDR3 is made up of 14 amino acids. Germline CDR1 reads WNHNN; CDR2 reads SYGVQD (reference sequence). V gave up 5 bases and J gave up 6 bases; unmatched junction bases: 6. CDR3 in DNA: TGCGCCAGCAGTTTTGACAGGGTGTCCGGGGAGCTGTTTTTT. It encodes CASSFDRVSGELFF.

The chain uses TRBV10-3 and TRBJ2-1; 12 bases agree with TRBD1. The CDR3 is made up of 17 amino acids. The trim removed 0 bases at V and 8 bases at J, leaving 8 bases unmatched. The germline V gene encodes CDR1 ENHRY and CDR2 SYGVKD. In DNA, the CDR3 is TGTGCCATCAGTGAGTCGGGTTGGGGACAGGGGGCCCATGAGCAGTTCTTC. It is translated as CAISESGWGQGAHEQFF.

This clone was observed a single time. The J gene is TRBJ2-2, the V gene TRBV10-2, with D possibly being TRBD2 (5 bases). The CDR3 runs to 16 residues. V was clipped by 0 bases and J by 7 bases, with 15 bases between them. Germline assignment: CDR1 WSHSY and CDR2 SAAADI. Here the CDR3 DNA reads TGCGCCAGCAGTGAGTCTGAACTAGGACGGGGCGGGGAGCTGTTTTTT. Protein: CASSESELGRGGELFF.

Comments on this clone: The same CDR3 is also encoded by other DNA sequences in this sample. The chain recombines TRBV29-1 with TRBJ1-1, with a weak D call TRBD1 (5 bases). Trimming stripped 4 bases from V and 1 base from J, with 7 bases between. The CDR3 length is 12 residues. Germline CDR1 SQVTM, CDR2 ANQGSEA. The CDR3 sequence: CSVGGGNTEAFF. The CDR3 coding sequence is TGCAGCGTTGGGGGGGGGAACACTGAAGCTTTCTTT.

About this clone itself: At one end, the junction sequence differs from germline, possibly due to a read error. The CDR3 here is CAATTSGGNTGELLF. Here the CDR3 DNA reads TGTGCCGCAACGACTAGCGGGGGGAACACCGGGGAGCTGCTTTTT. V is TRBV30 and J is TRBJ2-2, with TRBD2 matching 13 bases. CDR1 is GTSNPN and CDR2 is SVGIG in the germline V gene (reference sequence). The CDR3 runs 15 residues. The variable domain in full, with the rest retrieved from reference TRBV30 and TRBJ2-2, is SQTIHQWPATLVQPVGSPLSLECTVEGTSNPNLYWYRQAAGRGLQLLFYSVGIGQISSEVPQNLSASRPQDRQFILSSKKLLLSDSGFYLCAATTSGGNTGELLFGEGSRLTVL.

On this clone: Other nucleotide sequences from this sample produce the same CDR3. The chain combines TRBV6-1 with TRBJ1-2; D gene ambiguous. Trimming stripped 1 base from V and 0 bases from J, with 6 bases between. Germline V lookup: CDR1 MNHNS, CDR2 SASEGT. This CDR3 contains 14 residues. This CDR3 is CASSEGGSNYGYTF. Written as DNA, the CDR3 is TGTGCCAGCAGTGAAGGCGGGTCTAACTATGGCTACACCTTC.

The chain's CDR3 is CASSTGLQGYGYTF. The CDR3, as DNA: TGTGCCAGCAGCACAGGGCTCCAGGGCTATGGCTACACCTTC. The rearrangement joins TRBV6-6 to TRBJ1-2; tentatively, D is TRBD1 (6 bases). CDR1 is MNHNY and CDR2 is SVGAGI in the germline V gene (reference sequence). This CDR3 is built from 14 residues. V was clipped by 6 bases and J by 4 bases, with 15 bases between them.

With respect to this clone: The junction does not match germline at one end; this may be a read error. This chain connects TRBV28 to TRBJ1-5; no firm D call. Germline CDR1 is MDHEN and CDR2 is SYDVKM. The CDR3 covers 16 residues. The CDR3 loop is CAGSLGEIYSNQPQHF. Written as DNA, the CDR3 is TGTGCCGGCAGTTTAGGAGAAATATATAGCAATCAGCCCCAGCATTTT.

This clone was recorded many times. The same CDR3 arises from other DNA sequences in this sample as well. This sequence joins TRBV29-1 and TRBJ2-6; D might be TRBD1 (6 bases). This CDR3 has 15 amino acids. Germline CDR1 is SQVTM and CDR2 is ANQGSEA. Trimming took off 2 bases at V and 1 base at J, with 9 bases between the two ends. DNA of the CDR3: TGCAGCGTTGAACTGGGACAATCTGGGGCCAACGTCCTGACTTTC. Protein sequence: CSVELGQSGANVLTF.

The rearrangement links TRBV18 to TRBJ2-5; TRBD2 matches at 16 bases. Unmatched junction bases numbered 8, after V lost 5 bases and J lost 5 bases. Germline CDR1 KGHSH, CDR2 LQKENI. The CDR3 has 17 amino acids. The CDR3 DNA reads TGTGCCAGCTCATCTTCGGGACTAGCGGGAGGGAGTGAGACCCAGTACTTC. Its protein product is CASSSSGLAGGSETQYF. Based on the CDR3 plus reference TRBV18 and TRBJ2-5, the full variable domain is NAGVMQNPRHLVRRRGQEARLRCSPMKGHSHVYWYRQLPEEGLKFMVYLQKENIIDESGMPKERFSAEFPKEGPSILRIQQVVRGDSAAYFCASSSSGLAGGSETQYFGPGTRLLVL.

This clone has a handful of counts. J is TRBJ2-2 and V is TRBV11-1; 7 bases match TRBD2. There are 15 residues in the CDR3. The germline V gene has CDR1 SGHAT and CDR2 FQDESV (reference sequence). V dropped 2 bases and J dropped 3; count of bases not matched to a gene: 3. CDR3 sequence reads: CASSLQLADTGELFF. CDR3 bases: TGTGCCAGCAGCTTACAGCTAGCGGACACCGGGGAGCTGTTTTTT.

This sequence joins TRBV25-1 and TRBJ2-3, with a weak D call TRBD2 (6 bases). Germline V gene sequence: CDR1 MGHDK, CDR2 SYGVNS. The length of the CDR3 is 15 residues. Deletions cut 2 bases from V and 0 bases from J, with 9 bases between. CDR3 nucleotides: TGTGCCAGCAGTGAACACGGGACTAGCACAGATACGCAGTATTTT. It yields the protein CASSEHGTSTDTQYF. Filled out from reference TRBV25-1 and TRBJ2-3, the complete variable domain reads EADIYQTPRYLVIGTGKKITLECSQTMGHDKMYWYQQDPGMELHLIHYSYGVNSTEKGDLSSESTVSRIRTEHFPLTLESARPSHTSQYLCASSEHGTSTDTQYFGPGTRLTVL.

The chain joins TRBV2 to TRBJ2-3; D perhaps matches TRBD2 (5 bases). Germline V gene lookup returns CDR1 SNHLY and CDR2 FYNNEI. V shed 6 bases and J shed 6 bases, with 13 bases lying between them. This CDR3 contains 13 residues. The CDR3 reads CASSPDWNDTQYF. The DNA for the CDR3 is TGTGCCAGCAGCCCGGACTGGAACGATACGCAGTATTTT.

This rearrangement joins TRBV10-1 to TRBJ2-2; D not resolved. Trimming stripped 8 bases from V and 5 bases from J, with 18 bases between. The length of the CDR3 is 15 residues. Per the germline V gene, CDR1 is WNHNN and CDR2 is SYGVQD (reference sequence). The CDR3 loop is CASPSAPKGTGELFF. In DNA form, the CDR3 reads TGCGCCAGCCCCTCGGCACCCAAAGGTACCGGGGAGCTGTTTTTT.

The chain has TRBV5-1 and TRBJ2-1, with TRBD1 identical over 11 bases. Germline lookup yields CDR1 SGHRS and CDR2 YFSETQ. V trimming: 2 bases; J trimming: 8 bases; junction bases outside the gene matches: 3. The CDR3 is 14 residues long. The CDR3 spells CASSFGQGADEQFF. The CDR3 DNA follows: TGCGCCAGCAGCTTCGGACAGGGGGCCGATGAGCAGTTCTTC.